This is a list of T cell receptor beta chains from one sample in a study of immune evolution from preneoplasia to lung adenocarcinoma. The method was immunoSEQ multiplex PCR; TCRdb's version includes in-frame clones alone and lacks a portion of them. The data hold roughly 7,000 clones, with approximately 80% observed a single time. Sequenced material: FFPE invasive lung adenocarcinoma tissue. The receptors here all came from a person aged 40 to 49 with lung adenocarcinoma. The CDR3 runs from the conserved cysteine through the conserved F or W. The order of the fields is clone size, D gene, V gene, J gene, CDR3 DNA, CDR3 protein. The D gene is left open where the match is weak. Rows give clone size only sometimes, using once, few, many, or a class for an expanded clone.

-	-	TRBV2	TRBJ1-5	TGTGCCAGCAGCCCGGGGTTATGGCAGCCCCAGCATTTT	CASSPGLWQPQHF
-	-	TRBV25-1	TRBJ1-4	TGTGCCAGCAGCGAGGCAGGGAGCAGGGACTTTAGTGAAAAACTGTTTTTT	CASSEAGSRDFSEKLFF
once	TRBD1	TRBV18	TRBJ2-3	TGTGCCAGCTCACCCCGGGACAGCTTTAAAGATACGCAGTATTTT	CASSPRDSFKDTQYF
-	-	TRBV10-1	TRBJ1-6	TGCGCCAGCAGACTCGAGGACAGTAGCTCCTATAATTCACCCCTCCACTTT	CASRLEDSSSYNSPLHF
-	TRBD1	TRBV7-3	TRBJ2-1	TGTGCCAGCAGCCGTAAGACGGGACAGGGGCCTTGGGGCAATGAGCAGTTCTTC	CASSRKTGQGPWGNEQFF
-	-	TRBV19	TRBJ1-1	TGTGCCAGTAGTTTCCGGGCCGGAGTGCGCACTGAAGCTTTCTTT	CASSFRAGVRTEAFF
few	TRBD1	TRBV19	TRBJ1-2	TGTGCCAGTAGTCGGGACAGGGGTGGAGGGTACTATGGCTACACCTTC	CASSRDRGGGYYGYTF
-	-	TRBV29-1	TRBJ1-5	TGCAGCGTTGGTGATGGCAAGAGTCAGCCCCAGCATTTT	CSVGDGKSQPQHF
few	TRBD1	TRBV25-1	TRBJ1-3	TGTGCCAGCAGTGAGGCAGGGGGTGGAAACACCATATATTTT	CASSEAGGGNTIYF
once	TRBD2	TRBV7-6	TRBJ2-1	TGTGCCAGCAGCTTAAACCCCCCGACTAGCGGCTACAATGAGCAGTTCTTC	CASSLNPPTSGYNEQFF
once	-	TRBV5-1	TRBJ1-4	TGCGCCAGCAGCTTGGTGAGCGGATTCGCAACTAATGAAAAACTGTTTTTT	CASSLVSGFATNEKLFF
-	-	TRBV7-9	TRBJ2-5	TGTGCCAGCAGCTTAGTACGCGGTTTTGAGACCCAGTACTTC	CASSLVRGFETQYF
-	TRBD2	TRBV7-2	TRBJ2-1	TGTGCCAGCAGCTTAAGGGCTAGCGGGAGGGCCGGTAACAATGAGCAGTTCTTC	CASSLRASGRAGNNEQFF
-	-	TRBV6-6	TRBJ1-6	TGTGCCAGCAGTCCCCCCCCACAGGGTAATTCACCCCTCCACTTT	CASSPPPQGNSPLHF
once	-	TRBV28	TRBJ2-2	TGTGCCAGCAGTTTCCACGGAAGGGGTACCGGGGAGCTGTTTTTT	CASSFHGRGTGELFF
-	-	TRBV7-9	TRBJ2-2	TGTGCCACCGGTCGGAGCGGGAACACCGGGGAGCTGTTTTTT	CATGRSGNTGELFF
-	TRBD1	TRBV29-1	TRBJ2-7	TGCAGCGCCAAGGGACAGGTGTACGAGCAGTACTTC	CSAKGQVYEQYF
few	TRBD1	TRBV7-2	TRBJ1-1	TGTGCCAGCACGCCGGGACAGGGTCATACTGAAGCTTTCTTT	CASTPGQGHTEAFF
large	-	TRBV5-6	TRBJ1-2	TGTGCCAGCAGCTTCGGGCAGGGGATTCATGGCTACACCTTC	CASSFGQGIHGYTF
-	-	TRBV7-2	TRBJ2-3	TGTGCCAGCAGCTTGACGTATTATCCAGATACGCAGTATTTT	CASSLTYYPDTQYF
-	-	TRBV30	TRBJ1-3	TGTGCCTTGCTCGGGGTCTCTTGGGGCACCATATATTTT	CALLGVSWGTIYF
once	TRBD2	TRBV5-1	TRBJ2-3	TGCGCCAGCAGCTTGGGGCGGGGGGCCCCGGCAGATACGCAGTATTTT	CASSLGRGAPADTQYF
-	TRBD2	TRBV5-1	TRBJ2-1	TGCGCCAGCAGCCAGCCCACTAGCGGCAATGAGCAGTTCTTC	CASSQPTSGNEQFF
-	-	TRBV10-3	TRBJ1-1	TGTGCCACGCGCGCGGACAAGGTAATCACTGAAGCTTTCTTT	CATRADKVITEAFF
-	-	TRBV28	TRBJ1-5	TGTGCCAGCAGTTCCCTCCTTGGCAATCAGCCCCAGCATTTT	CASSSLLGNQPQHF
-	TRBD1	TRBV4-3	TRBJ1-2	TGCGCCAGCAGCCAAGTGCAGGGGGCTAACTATGGCTACACCTTC	CASSQVQGANYGYTF
-	-	TRBV10-1	TRBJ1-1	TGCGCCAGCAGTAGACGGGAGAACACTGAAGCTTTCTTT	CASSRRENTEAFF
-	-	TRBV6-5	TRBJ1-1	TGTGCCAGCAGTTATGGGGGGCTGAACACTGAAGCTTTCTTT	CASSYGGLNTEAFF
few	-	TRBV4-1	TRBJ2-5	TGCGCCAGCAGCCAAGTTTTAGGGTCAGAGACCCAGTACTTC	CASSQVLGSETQYF
-	-	TRBV5-1	TRBJ2-7	TGCGCCAGCACAGGCGGGAACGACGAGCAGTACTTC	CASTGGNDEQYF
-	-	TRBV6-1	TRBJ2-7	TGTGCCAGCAACCCAGAAGCTTTCAGGTACGAGCAGTACTTC	CASNPEAFRYEQYF
-	-	TRBV11-1	TRBJ1-1	TGTGCCAGCAGCTGGAGGGGACTCCAGAACACTGAAGCTTTCTTT	CASSWRGLQNTEAFF
-	-	TRBV5-1	TRBJ1-3	TGCGCCAGCAGCTTGGAAGGATTGGGCCTTGGAAACACCATATATTTT	CASSLEGLGLGNTIYF
-	TRBD1	TRBV25-1	TRBJ2-2	TGTGCCAGCTCCTCAGGGGGCTCGGACACCGGGGAGCTGTTTTTT	CASSSGGSDTGELFF
-	TRBD2	TRBV7-3	TRBJ2-7	TGTGCCAGCAGCTTAACGGGGACTAGCTACGAGCAGTACTTC	CASSLTGTSYEQYF
-	-	TRBV7-2	TRBJ2-7	TGTGCCAGCAGAGGGGGGGTCGGGGCCCCCGGCGAGCAGTACTTC	CASRGGVGAPGEQYF
-	-	TRBV2	TRBJ2-3	TGTGCCAGCACCCTAGGCGGTGCCGGAGATACGCAGTATTTT	CASTLGGAGDTQYF
-	-	TRBV6-5	TRBJ1-4	TGTGCCAGCAGTTACCGGGGCCCTCAAGGAAAACTGTTTTTT	CASSYRGPQGKLFF
-	-	TRBV15	TRBJ1-4	TGTGCCACCAGCAGAGACCCAGTAGGGGCTGAAAAACTGTTTTTT	CATSRDPVGAEKLFF
-	TRBD2	TRBV4-1	TRBJ2-3	TGCGCCAGCAGCCGCCCACTAGCGGGCGGGGACACAGATACGCAGTATTTT	CASSRPLAGGDTDTQYF
-	TRBD1	TRBV5-1	TRBJ1-1	TGCGCCAGCAGCCCGGGACAGGGCAGGAACACTGAAGCTTTCTTT	CASSPGQGRNTEAFF
-	TRBD2	TRBV6-1	TRBJ2-5	TGTGCCAGCAGTGGACTAGCGGGGGGGCAAGAGACCCAGTACTTC	CASSGLAGGQETQYF
-	TRBD2	TRBV10-3	TRBJ2-5	TGTGCCATCCACGGGGGGGGAATACAAGAGACCCAGTACTTC	CAIHGGGIQETQYF
few	-	TRBV6-5	TRBJ1-5	TGTGCCAGCAGTCCTTTTTGGGGTAATCAGCCCCAGCATTTT	CASSPFWGNQPQHF
-	-	TRBV6-1	TRBJ1-1	TGTGCCACCCAACAGCTTATGAACATTGAAGCTTTCTTT	CATQQLMNIEAFF
-	-	TRBV7-6	TRBJ2-7	TGTGCCAGCAGCTTAGACGCGGACAGCTCCTACGAGCAGTACTTC	CASSLDADSSYEQYF
-	-	TRBV7-2	TRBJ2-1	TGTGCCAGCAGCTTAAATCTGCTACCGACCTACAATGAGCAGTTCTTC	CASSLNLLPTYNEQFF
-	-	TRBV7-2	TRBJ2-7	TGTGCCAGCAGCTTGGGCAGGGCCTACGAGCAGTACTTC	CASSLGRAYEQYF
-	-	TRBV5-4	TRBJ2-5	TGTGCCAGCAGCTTTGAAGGGAGCGTGGGGCGGGGGACCCAGTACTTC	CASSFEGSVGRGTQYF
-	-	TRBV7-8	TRBJ1-1	TGTGCCAGCAGACTCGGGGGAGGAAAAGAAACTGAAGCTTTCTTT	CASRLGGGKETEAFF
once	-	TRBV19	TRBJ1-1	TGTGCCAGTAGTATCAAGGCGATGAACACTGAAGCTTTCTTT	CASSIKAMNTEAFF